This T cell receptor (beta chain) was sequenced during a study of T cells in Graves' hyperthyroidism and ophthalmopathy. Active moderate-to-severe ophthalmopathy, Clinical Activity Score at least 3, NOSPECS at least 4, under 3 months' duration. A patient was excluded if there was uncontrolled infection, other autoimmune disease, pregnancy or lactation. Fresh 10 ml peripheral blood yielded PBMCs. This clonotype was observed at least ten times. RNA transcripts served as the template for amplifying TCR beta CDR3 regions. A set of HTBI primers served as the primers for a first-round RT-PCR of the TCR CDR3. TCRdb ran MiXCR on the multiplex PCR reads and lists one entry per CDR3 protein. The table shows almost 500,000 distinct CDR3 sequences, with 22% occurring only once. The germline V gene has CDR1 MNHEY and CDR2 SVGAGI. The CDR3 contains 14 residues. V lost 2 bases to trimming and J lost 2 bases, with 9 bases between them.

Sequences were obtained from blood. The TCR sequence derives from a woman in her seventies with Graves' ophthalmopathy. This chain uses TRBV6-5 with TRBJ2-5; possibly TRBD1 for D (5 bases). This chain's CDR3 is CASSYRDRQETQYF. The CDR3 coding sequence is TGTGCCAGCAGTTACCGAGACAGACAAGAGACCCAGTACTTC.